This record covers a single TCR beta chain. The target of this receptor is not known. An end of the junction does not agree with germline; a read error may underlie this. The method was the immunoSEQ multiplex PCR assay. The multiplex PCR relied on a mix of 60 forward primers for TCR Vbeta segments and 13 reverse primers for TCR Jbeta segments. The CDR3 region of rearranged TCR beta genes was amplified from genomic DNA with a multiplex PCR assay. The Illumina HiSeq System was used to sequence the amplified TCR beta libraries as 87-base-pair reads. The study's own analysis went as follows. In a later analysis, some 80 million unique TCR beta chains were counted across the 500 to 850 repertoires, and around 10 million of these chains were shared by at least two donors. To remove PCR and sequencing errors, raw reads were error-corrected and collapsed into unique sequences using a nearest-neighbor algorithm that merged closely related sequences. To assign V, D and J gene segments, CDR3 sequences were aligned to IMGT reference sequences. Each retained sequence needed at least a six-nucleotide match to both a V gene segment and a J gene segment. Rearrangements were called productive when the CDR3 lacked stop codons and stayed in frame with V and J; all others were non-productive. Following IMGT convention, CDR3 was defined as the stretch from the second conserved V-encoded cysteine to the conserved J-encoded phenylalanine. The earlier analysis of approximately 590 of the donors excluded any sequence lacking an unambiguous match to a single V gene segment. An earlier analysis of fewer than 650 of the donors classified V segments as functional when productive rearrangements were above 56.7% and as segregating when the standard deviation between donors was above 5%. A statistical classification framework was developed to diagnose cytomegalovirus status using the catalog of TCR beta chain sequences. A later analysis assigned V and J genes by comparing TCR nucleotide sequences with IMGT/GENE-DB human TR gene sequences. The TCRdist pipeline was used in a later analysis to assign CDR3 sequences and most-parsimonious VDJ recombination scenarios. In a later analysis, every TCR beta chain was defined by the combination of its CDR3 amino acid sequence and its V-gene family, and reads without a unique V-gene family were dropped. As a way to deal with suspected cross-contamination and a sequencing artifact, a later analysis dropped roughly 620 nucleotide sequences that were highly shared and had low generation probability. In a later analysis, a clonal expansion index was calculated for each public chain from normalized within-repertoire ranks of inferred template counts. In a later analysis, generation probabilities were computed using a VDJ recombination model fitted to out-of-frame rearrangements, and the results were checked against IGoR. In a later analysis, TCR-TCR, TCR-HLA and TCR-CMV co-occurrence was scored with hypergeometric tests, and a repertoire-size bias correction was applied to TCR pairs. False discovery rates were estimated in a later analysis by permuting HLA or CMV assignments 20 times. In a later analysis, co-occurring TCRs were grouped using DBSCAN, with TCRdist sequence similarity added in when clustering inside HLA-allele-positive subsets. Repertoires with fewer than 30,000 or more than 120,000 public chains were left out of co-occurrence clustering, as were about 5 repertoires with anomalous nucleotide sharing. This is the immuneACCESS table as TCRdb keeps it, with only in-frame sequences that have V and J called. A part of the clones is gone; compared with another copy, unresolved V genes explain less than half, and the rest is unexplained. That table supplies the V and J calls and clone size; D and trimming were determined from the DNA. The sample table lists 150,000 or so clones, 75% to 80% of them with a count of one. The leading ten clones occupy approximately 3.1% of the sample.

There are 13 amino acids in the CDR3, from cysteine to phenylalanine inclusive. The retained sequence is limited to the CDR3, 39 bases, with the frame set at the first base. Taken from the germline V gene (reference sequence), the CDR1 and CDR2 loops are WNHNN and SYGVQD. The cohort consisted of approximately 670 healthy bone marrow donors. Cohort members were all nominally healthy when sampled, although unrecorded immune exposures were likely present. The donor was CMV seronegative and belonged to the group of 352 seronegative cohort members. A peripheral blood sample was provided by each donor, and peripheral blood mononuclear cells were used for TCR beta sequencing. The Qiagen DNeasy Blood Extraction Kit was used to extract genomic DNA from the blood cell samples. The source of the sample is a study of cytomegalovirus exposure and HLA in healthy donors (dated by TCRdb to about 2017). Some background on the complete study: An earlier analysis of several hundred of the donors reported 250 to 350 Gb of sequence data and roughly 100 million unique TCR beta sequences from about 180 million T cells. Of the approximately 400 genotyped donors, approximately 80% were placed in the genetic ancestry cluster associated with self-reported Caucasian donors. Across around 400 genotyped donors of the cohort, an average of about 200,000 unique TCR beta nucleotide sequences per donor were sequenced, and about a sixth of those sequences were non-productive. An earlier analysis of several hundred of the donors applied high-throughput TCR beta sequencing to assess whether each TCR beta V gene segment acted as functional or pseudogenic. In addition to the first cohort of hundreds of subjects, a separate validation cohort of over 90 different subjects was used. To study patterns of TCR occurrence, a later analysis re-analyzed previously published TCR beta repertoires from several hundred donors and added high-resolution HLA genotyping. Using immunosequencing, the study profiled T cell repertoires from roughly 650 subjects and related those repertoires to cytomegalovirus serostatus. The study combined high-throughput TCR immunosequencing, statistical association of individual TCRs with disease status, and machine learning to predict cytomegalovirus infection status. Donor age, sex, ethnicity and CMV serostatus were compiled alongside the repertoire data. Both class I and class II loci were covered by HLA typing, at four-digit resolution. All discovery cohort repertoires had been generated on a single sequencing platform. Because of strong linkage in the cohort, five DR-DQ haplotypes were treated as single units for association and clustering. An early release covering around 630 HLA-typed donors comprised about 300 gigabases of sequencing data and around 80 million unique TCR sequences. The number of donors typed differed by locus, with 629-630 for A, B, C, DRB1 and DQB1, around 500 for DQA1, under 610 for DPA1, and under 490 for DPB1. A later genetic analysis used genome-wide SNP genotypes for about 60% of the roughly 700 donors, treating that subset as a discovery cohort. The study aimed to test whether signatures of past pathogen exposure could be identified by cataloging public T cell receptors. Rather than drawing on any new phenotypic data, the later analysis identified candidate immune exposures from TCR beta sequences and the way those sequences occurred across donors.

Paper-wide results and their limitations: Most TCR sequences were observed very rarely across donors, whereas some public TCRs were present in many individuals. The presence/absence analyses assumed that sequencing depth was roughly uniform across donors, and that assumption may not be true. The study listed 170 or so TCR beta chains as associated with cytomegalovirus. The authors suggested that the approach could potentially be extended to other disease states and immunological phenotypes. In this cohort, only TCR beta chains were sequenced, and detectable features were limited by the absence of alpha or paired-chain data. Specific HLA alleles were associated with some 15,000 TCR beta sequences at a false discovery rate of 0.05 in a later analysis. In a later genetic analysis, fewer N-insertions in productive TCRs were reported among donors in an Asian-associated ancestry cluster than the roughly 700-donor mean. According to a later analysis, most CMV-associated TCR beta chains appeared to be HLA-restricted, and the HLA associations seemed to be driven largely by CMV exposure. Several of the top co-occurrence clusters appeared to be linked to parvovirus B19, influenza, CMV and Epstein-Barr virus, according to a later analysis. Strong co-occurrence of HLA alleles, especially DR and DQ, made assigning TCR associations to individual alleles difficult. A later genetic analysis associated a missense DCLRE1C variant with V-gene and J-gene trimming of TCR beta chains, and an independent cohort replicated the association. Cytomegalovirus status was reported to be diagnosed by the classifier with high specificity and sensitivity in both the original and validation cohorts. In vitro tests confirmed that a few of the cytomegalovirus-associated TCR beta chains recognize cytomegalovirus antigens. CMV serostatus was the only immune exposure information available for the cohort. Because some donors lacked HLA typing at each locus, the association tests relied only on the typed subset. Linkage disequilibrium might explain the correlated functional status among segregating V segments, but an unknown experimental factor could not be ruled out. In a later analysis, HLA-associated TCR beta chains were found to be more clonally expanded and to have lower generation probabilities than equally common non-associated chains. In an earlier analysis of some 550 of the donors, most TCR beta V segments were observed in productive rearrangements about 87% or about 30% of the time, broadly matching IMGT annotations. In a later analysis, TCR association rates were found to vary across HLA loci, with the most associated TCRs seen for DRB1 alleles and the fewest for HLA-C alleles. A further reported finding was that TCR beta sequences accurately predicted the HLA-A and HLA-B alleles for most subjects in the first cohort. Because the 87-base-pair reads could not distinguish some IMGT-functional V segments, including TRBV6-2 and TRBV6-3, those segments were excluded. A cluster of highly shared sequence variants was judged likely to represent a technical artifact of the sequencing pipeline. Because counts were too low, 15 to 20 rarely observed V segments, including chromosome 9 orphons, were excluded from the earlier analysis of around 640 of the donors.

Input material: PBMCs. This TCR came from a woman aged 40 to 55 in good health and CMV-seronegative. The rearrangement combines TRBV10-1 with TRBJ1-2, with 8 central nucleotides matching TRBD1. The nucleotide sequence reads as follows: TGCGCCAGCGGTGAAACAGGGGGCTATGGCTACACCTTC. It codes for CASGETGGYGYTF.